These 18 T cell receptor beta chains were sequenced from one sample in a study of blood T cell repertoires in COVID-19. This table comes from immunoSEQ multiplex PCR, and its TCRdb copy is limited to in-frame clones, with some not included. The sample contains about 36,000 clones, 80% to 90% of which appear only once. Sequenced: peripheral blood. These TCRs come from a human donor in a cohort sampled during active or convalescent COVID-19. The donor label of this sample is uncertain.

The chain is built from TRBV7-9 and TRBJ2-1; D gene ambiguous. The CDR3 extends over 14 amino acids. V gave up 5 bases and J gave up 4 bases, with 12 bases separating them. CDR1 SEHNR and CDR2 FQNEAQ come from the germline V gene (reference sequence). CDR3 protein: CASSLGLGYNEQFF. CDR3 in DNA: TGTGCCAGCAGCCTTGGTCTCGGGTACAATGAGCAGTTCTTC.

This clone was counted only a few times. The chain links TRBV6-5 to TRBJ2-7, with TRBD2 matching over 11 bases. CDR1 is MNHEY, CDR2 SVGAGI, per germline. Unmatched junction bases numbered 0, after V lost 1 base and J lost 4 bases. The CDR3 loop spans 14 amino acids. In nucleotides, the CDR3 is TGTGCCAGCAGTTACTTAGCGGGGGGGTACGAGCAGTACTTC. This translates into CASSYLAGGYEQYF.

The chain joins TRBV6-6 to TRBJ2-7; 7 nucleotides line up with TRBD1. The CDR3 covers 14 residues. The V segment lost 5 bases and the J segment 3 bases; nucleotides outside the gene matches: 7. Germline V gene lookup returns CDR1 MNHNY and CDR2 SVGAGI (reference sequence). CDR3 in amino acids: CASSPKRQGYEQYF. The CDR3 region has the DNA TGTGCCAGCAGTCCCAAAAGACAGGGCTACGAGCAGTACTTC.

The chain couples TRBV25-1 to TRBJ1-2; 7 bases match TRBD1. Germline V CDR1 and CDR2: MGHDK, SYGVNS. The CDR3 has 14 residues. V dropped 7 bases and J dropped 5; count of bases not matched to a gene: 10. The CDR3 DNA is TGTGCCAGCAATCGGAATGGACAGGCTTATGGCTACACCTTC. It specifies CASNRNGQAYGYTF.

V gene TRBV6-2 or TRBV6-3 combines with J gene TRBJ1-2; D uncertain. Looked up from germline, CDR1 is MNHEY and CDR2 is SVGEGT. V shed 5 bases and J shed 4 bases, with 8 bases lying between them. The CDR3 runs to 12 residues. This CDR3 reads CASSAHTYGYTF. CDR3 sequence (DNA): TGTGCCAGCAGTGCCCACACCTATGGCTACACCTTC.

The genes are TRBV21-1 and TRBJ2-6; the DNA was not compared with TRBD2, the D call given in the table. TRBV21-1 is marked as a pseudogene. CDR3 length equals 18 residues. The CDR3: CASSTLAGVFSGANVLTF. The CDR3 DNA reads as TGTGCCAGCAGCACACTAGCGGGAGTTTTCTCTGGGGCCAACGTCCTGACTTTC.

This clone was recorded only once. The J gene is TRBJ1-2, the V gene TRBV9; tentative D call: TRBD1 (5 bases). The length of the CDR3 is 14 residues. Germline values: CDR1 SGDLS, CDR2 YYNGEE. The ends were cut back, 0 bases at V and 4 bases at J, with 10 bases in the middle. The CDR3 bases are TGTGCCAGCAGCGTAGACACAGGCCTCTATGGCTACACCTTC. This codes for CASSVDTGLYGYTF.

This clone was seen a single time. The chain uses TRBV9 and TRBJ1-2; weak D call: TRBD1 (5 bases). Germline V gives CDR1 SGDLS, CDR2 YYNGEE. The CDR3 is 13 residues long. Between the trimmed V and J ends, which lost 0 bases and 8 bases, there was a span of 11 bases. As DNA, the CDR3 is TGTGCCAGCAGCGTAGTGCAGGGCACGGGCTACACCTTC. It codes for CASSVVQGTGYTF.

The chain has TRBV14 and TRBJ1-3; D unresolved. The V end was cut by 1 base, the J end by 0 bases, with 7 bases between. Per the germline V gene, CDR1 is SGHDN and CDR2 is FVKESK. This CDR3 is built from 15 residues. CDR3 amino acids: CASSQVTSSGNTIYF. CDR3 in DNA: TGTGCCAGCAGCCAAGTCACGAGCTCTGGAAACACCATATATTTT.

The chain is built from TRBV30 and TRBJ2-3; the D gene is possibly TRBD2 (5 bases). This CDR3 has 15 amino acids. Germline V gene data show CDR1 as GTSNPN and CDR2 as SVGIG (reference sequence). V lost 0 bases and J 2 bases, leaving 12 bases between the germline ends. CDR3 sequence: CAWSVVGSPTDTQYF. The CDR3, as DNA: TGTGCCTGGAGTGTAGTGGGGAGTCCCACAGATACGCAGTATTTT.

This rearrangement joins TRBV19 to TRBJ2-5, with unresolved D. V dropped 8 bases and J dropped 0 bases, with 16 bases sitting between them. Per germline, CDR1 LNHDA and CDR2 SQIVND (reference sequence). The CDR3 has 15 residues. CDR3 nucleotides: TGTGCCAGTGCGCCCCGCGGAGAATACCAAGAGACCCAGTACTTC. Protein: CASAPRGEYQETQYF.

V usage is TRBV7-2 and J usage is TRBJ2-6, with D perhaps TRBD2 (6 bases). Germline lookup yields CDR1 SGHTA and CDR2 FQGNSA. The CDR3 contains 18 residues. The V end lost 2 bases, the J end lost 4 bases, and 18 bases lay between the germline ends. The CDR3 protein is CASSLLSGGLLGANVLTF. CDR3 sequence (DNA): TGTGCCAGCAGCTTACTTAGCGGAGGCCTTCTGGGGGCCAACGTCCTGACTTTC.

The chain recombines TRBV7-9 with TRBJ2-1; 11 bases match TRBD1. The germline gives CDR1 SEHNR, CDR2 FQNEAQ (reference sequence). Trimming cost V 5 bases and J 6 bases; bases outside gene matches: 6. CDR3 length equals 15 residues. The CDR3, as DNA: TGTGCCAGCAGCCAAACCGGGACAGGGGGCAATGAGCAGTTCTTC. Translating it yields CASSQTGTGGNEQFF.

This sequence joins TRBV9 and TRBJ2-5, with 9 bases matching TRBD2. V was clipped by 0 bases and J by 4 bases; unmatched bases: 10. The CDR3 consists of 17 residues. The germline gives CDR1 SGDLS, CDR2 YYNGEE. CDR3 residues: CASSVGIAGALAETQYF. CDR3 nucleotides: TGTGCCAGCAGCGTAGGGATAGCGGGAGCCCTCGCAGAGACCCAGTACTTC.

The chain has TRBV20-1 and TRBJ2-7, with unresolved D. CDR3 size: 11 residues. V was trimmed by 1 base and J by 7 bases, leaving 8 bases between them. Germline V gene data show CDR1 as DFQATT and CDR2 as SNEGSKA (reference sequence). CDR3 in amino acids: CSARVAREQYF. CDR3 DNA sequence: TGCAGTGCTAGAGTTGCGCGGGAGCAGTACTTC.

With regard to this clone: The junction differs from germline at one of its ends, possibly a read error. CDR3 residues: CASSVNTREAQYF. For the CDR3, the DNA is TGTGCCAGCAGCGTCAACACAAGAGAGGCCCAGTACTTC. V gene TRBV5-4 combines with J gene TRBJ2-5; D is unresolved. Germline CDR1 reads SGHNT; CDR2 reads YYREEE (reference sequence). The CDR3 is 13 amino acids.

In this sample, this clone turned up a few times. The V and J genes are TRBV24-1 and TRBJ2-6; D is perhaps TRBD2 (6 bases). The V gene lost 2 bases and the J gene lost 3 bases, with 7 bases spanning the gap. Germline V gene lookup returns CDR1 KGHDR and CDR2 SFDVKD. This CDR3 has 15 amino acids. CDR3 sequence (DNA): TGTGCCACCAGTGATTGGGGGGATGGGGCCAACGTCCTGACTTTC. Encoded protein: CATSDWGDGANVLTF.

The chain joins TRBV6-6 to TRBJ2-1; 10 positions match TRBD2. This CDR3 comprises 15 residues. Germline V gene lookup returns CDR1 MNHNY and CDR2 SVGAGI (reference sequence). V dropped 2 bases and J dropped 10; count of bases not matched to a gene: 8. The DNA of the CDR3 is TGTGCCAGCAGTTACAGAGCGGGAGGGGCCGGGGAGCAGTTCTTC. Amino acids: CASSYRAGGAGEQFF.